This TCR beta chain is from a study of cytomegalovirus exposure and HLA in healthy donors (dated by TCRdb to the late 2010s). About the investigation overall: An earlier analysis of more than 550 of the donors reported about 300 Gb of sequence data and around 120 million unique TCR beta sequences obtained from about 170 million T cells. A later analysis re-examined previously published TCR beta repertoires from 500 to 700 donors and added high-resolution HLA genotyping to investigate patterns of TCR occurrence. The later analysis used no new phenotypic data to find candidate immune exposures, relying instead on TCR beta sequences and their occurrence across donors. The study aimed to test whether signatures of past pathogen exposure could be identified by cataloging public T cell receptors. An earlier analysis of several hundred of the donors used high-throughput TCR beta sequencing to judge whether each TCR beta V gene segment behaved as functional or pseudogenic. Donor age, sex, ethnicity and CMV serostatus were compiled together with the repertoire data. The genetic ancestry cluster associated with self-reported Caucasian donors included about 81% of the 300 to 450 genotyped donors. To predict cytomegalovirus infection status, the study combined high-throughput TCR immunosequencing, statistical association of individual TCRs with disease status, and machine learning. All discovery cohort repertoires had been generated using a single sequencing platform. In a later genetic analysis, genome-wide SNP genotypes for about three fifths of the 666 donors were used, and that subset was treated as a discovery cohort. Typing coverage differed by locus: A, B, C, DRB1 and DQB1 were typed in roughly 620-630 donors, DQA1 in 500 to 550, DPA1 in roughly 590, and DPB1 in roughly 450. HLA typing covered class I and class II loci at four-digit resolution. Roughly 300 gigabases of sequencing data and roughly 81 million unique TCR sequences made up an early release that covered nearly 650 HLA-typed donors. In addition to the first cohort of several hundred subjects, a separate validation cohort of 130 or so different subjects was used. About five DR-DQ haplotypes were treated as single units for association and clustering because of strong linkage in the cohort. Among around 400 genotyped donors of the cohort, an average of around 240,000 unique TCR beta nucleotide sequences were sequenced per donor, roughly 18% of them non-productive. The T cell repertoires of around 730 subjects were profiled by immunosequencing and related to cytomegalovirus serostatus. General conclusions and limits of the study: Three of the identified cytomegalovirus-associated TCR beta chains were confirmed in vitro to be specific for cytomegalovirus antigens. Most TCR sequences were observed very rarely across donors, whereas some public TCRs were present in many individuals. In a later analysis, TCR association rates were found to vary across HLA loci, with the most associated TCRs seen for DRB1 alleles and the fewest for HLA-C alleles. Cytomegalovirus status was reported to be diagnosed by the classifier with high specificity and sensitivity in both the original and validation cohorts. Several of the top co-occurrence clusters appeared to be linked to parvovirus B19, influenza, CMV and Epstein-Barr virus, according to a later analysis. Because some donors lacked HLA typing at each locus, the association tests relied only on the typed subset. This cohort had only TCR beta chains sequenced, and the lack of alpha or paired-chain data limited which features could be detected. At a false discovery rate of 0.05, a later analysis linked 15,000 to 20,000 TCR beta sequences to specific HLA alleles. V-gene and J-gene trimming of TCR beta chains was associated with a missense DCLRE1C variant in a later genetic analysis, and the association was replicated in an independent cohort. A later analysis found that HLA-associated TCR beta chains were more clonally expanded and had lower generation probabilities than equally common non-associated chains. The authors suggested that the approach could potentially be extended to other disease states and immunological phenotypes. A cluster of highly shared sequence variants was judged likely to be a technical artifact of the sequencing pipeline. Correlated functional status among segregating V segments might be attributable to linkage disequilibrium, but an unknown experimental factor could not be ruled out. Presence/absence analyses assumed roughly uniform sequencing depth across donors, an assumption that may not hold. A further reported finding was that TCR beta sequences accurately predicted the HLA-A and HLA-B alleles for most subjects in the first cohort. Immune exposure information for the cohort was limited to CMV serostatus. An earlier analysis of 450 to 750 of the donors showed that most TCR beta V segments appeared in productive rearrangements either about 87% or about 30% of the time, which broadly matched IMGT annotations. A total of 164 TCR beta chains were listed by the study as associated with cytomegalovirus. Compared with the 666-donor mean, donors in an Asian-associated ancestry cluster had fewer N-insertions in productive TCRs, according to a later genetic analysis. In a later analysis, most CMV-associated TCR beta chains were found to appear HLA-restricted, with HLA associations seemingly driven largely by CMV exposure. When HLA alleles, especially DR and DQ, strongly co-occurred, TCR associations were difficult to assign to individual alleles. Because counts were too low, approximately 18 rarely observed V segments, including chromosome 9 orphons, were excluded from the earlier analysis of roughly 580 of the donors.

Note on this clone: There is no known antigen for this receptor. No much larger clonotype is one base removed from it; base qualities were not supplied.

The cohort was made up of approximately 670 healthy bone marrow donors. All cohort members were sampled while nominally healthy, although unrecorded immune exposures were likely present. The donor tested CMV seronegative and was one of the 352 seronegative cohort members. Each donor provided a peripheral blood sample, and peripheral blood mononuclear cells were used for TCR beta sequencing. Genomic DNA was extracted from the blood cell samples with the Qiagen DNeasy Blood Extraction Kit. The method was the immunoSEQ multiplex PCR assay. A mixture of 60 forward primers for TCR Vbeta segments and 13 reverse primers for TCR Jbeta segments was used in the multiplex PCR. The CDR3 region of rearranged TCR beta genes was amplified from genomic DNA by a multiplex PCR assay. The amplified TCR beta libraries were sequenced on the Illumina HiSeq System as 87-base-pair reads. On the authors' methods: In a later analysis, tens of millions of unique TCR beta chains were counted across the 650 to 700 repertoires, and approximately 11 million of these chains were shared by at least two donors. To remove PCR and sequencing errors, raw reads were error-corrected and collapsed into unique sequences using a nearest-neighbor algorithm that merged closely related sequences. CDR3 sequences were aligned to IMGT reference sequences to assign V, D and J gene segments. For a sequence to be retained, at least a six-nucleotide match to both a V gene segment and a J gene segment was required. Rearrangements were classified as productive when the CDR3 lacked stop codons and remained in frame with V and J, and all other rearrangements were classified as non-productive. Following IMGT convention, CDR3 was defined as the stretch from the second conserved V-encoded cysteine to the conserved J-encoded phenylalanine. In an earlier analysis of around 540 of the donors, sequences lacking an unambiguous match to a single V gene segment were excluded. An earlier analysis of under 750 of the donors called V segments functional above 56.7% productive rearrangements and segregating when the between-donor standard deviation exceeded 5%. A statistical classification framework was built to diagnose cytomegalovirus status from the catalog of TCR beta chain sequences. V and J gene assignment, in a later analysis, came from comparing TCR nucleotide sequences with IMGT/GENE-DB human TR gene sequences. A later analysis assigned CDR3 sequences and most-parsimonious VDJ recombination scenarios with the TCRdist pipeline. In a later analysis, each TCR beta chain was defined by its CDR3 amino acid sequence together with its V-gene family, and reads lacking a unique V-gene family were excluded. As a way to deal with suspected cross-contamination and a sequencing artifact, a later analysis dropped approximately 590 nucleotide sequences that were highly shared and had low generation probability. In a later analysis, a clonal expansion index was calculated for each public chain from normalized within-repertoire ranks of inferred template counts. Generation probabilities in a later analysis came from a VDJ recombination model fitted to out-of-frame rearrangements, and those results were checked against IGoR. In a later analysis, hypergeometric tests were used to score TCR-TCR, TCR-HLA and TCR-CMV co-occurrence, with a repertoire-size bias correction applied to TCR pairs. In a later analysis, false discovery rates were estimated by permuting HLA or CMV assignments 20 times. In a later analysis, co-occurring TCRs were grouped using DBSCAN, and TCRdist sequence similarity was added for clustering within HLA-allele-positive subsets. For co-occurrence clustering, repertoires with fewer than 30,000 or more than 120,000 public chains were excluded, along with roughly 5 repertoires with anomalous nucleotide sharing. Drawn from immuneACCESS, this table holds only the in-frame rearrangements with V and J called that TCRdb kept. Clones are partly lost; checked studies trace under half to an unresolved V gene and leave the rest unexplained. That table is the source of V, J and clone size, and D and trimming were worked out from the DNA. Here the sample has 150,000 to 180,000 clones; roughly 74% occur a single time. The ten largest clones capture about 2.8% of the sample.

Sequencing was performed on PBMCs. This clonotype was obtained from a man aged 18 to 29 in good health and CMV-seronegative.

For the CDR3, the sequence is CASSLTARGDSPLHF. The nucleotides are TGTGCCAGCAGCCTCACTGCCAGAGGAGATTCACCCCTCCACTTT. Recombination linked TRBV7-9 to TRBJ1-6; the D gene identity is not certain. V and J lose 5 bases and 8 bases, and a span of 16 bases separates them. CDR1 and CDR2 are read off the germline V gene (reference sequence) as SEHNR and FQNEAQ. Reading from cysteine to phenylalanine, the CDR3 counts 15 amino acids. The sequence is cut down to CDR3 DNA, 45 bases in frame from base 1. With the rest looked up from the reference TRBV7-9 and TRBJ1-6 genes rather than sequenced, the full variable domain is DTGVSQNPRHKITKRGQNVTFRCDPISEHNRLYWYRQTLGQGPEFLTYFQNEAQLEKSRLLSDRFSAERPKGSFSTLEIQRTEQGDSAMYLCASSLTARGDSPLHFGNGTRLTVT.